These 25 T cell receptor beta chains were sequenced from one sample in a study of T-cell reconstitution after alpha-beta-depleted transplantation in children. Molecular barcoding with unique molecular identifiers was used for the TCRbeta library. TCRdb re-analysed the PCR reads in MiXCR, keeping a single row per CDR3 protein. Seen here are about 240,000 distinct CDR3 sequences, about 11% observed once, and the top ten hold roughly 2.6%. The sequenced sample was PBMCs from the stem cell graft donor, obtained from the stem cell graft. These receptors were obtained from a human donor who donated a stem cell graft to a child with acute lymphoblastic leukemia.

This clonotype was seen only a few times. The chain has TRBV19 and TRBJ1-2; D is undetermined. The V gene's germline CDR1 is LNHDA and CDR2 SQIVND (reference sequence). The CDR3 is 13 residues long. V was pared by 5 bases and J by 5 bases, with 12 bases between. CDR3 in DNA: TGTGCCAGTAGTGCCTACATGGGGTATGGCTACACCTTC. Amino acid sequence: CASSAYMGYGYTF. Full variable domain (remainder filled in from reference TRBV19 and TRBJ1-2): DGGITQSPKYLFRKEGQNVTLSCEQNLNHDAMYWYRQDPGQGLRLIYYSQIVNDFQKGDIAEGYSVSREKKESFPLTVTSAQKNPTAFYLCASSAYMGYGYTFGSGTRLTVV.

This clonotype was seen many times. V gene TRBV5-1 combines with J gene TRBJ2-1, with 14 bases fitting TRBD2. The germline gives CDR1 SGHRS, CDR2 YFSETQ. This CDR3 has 17 residues. The J segment lost 2 bases and the V segment lost 5 bases, leaving 6 bases of the junction unmatched. The CDR3 reads CASRGTSGGTAYNEQFF. The CDR3 bases are TGCGCCAGCAGAGGGACTAGCGGGGGAACAGCCTACAATGAGCAGTTCTTC.

This clonotype has a count of ten or more. The chain employs TRBV20-1 and TRBJ1-4, with TRBD1 as a possible D gene (6 bases). Trimming removed 0 bases at V and 7 bases at J, with 15 bases between. CDR3 size: 15 residues. CDR1 is DFQATT and CDR2 is SNEGSKA in the germline V gene (reference sequence). In nucleotides, the CDR3 is TGCAGTGCTAGAGATCGCGGGGGGCGGAGTGAAAAACTGTTTTTT. Protein sequence: CSARDRGGRSEKLFF.

This clonotype was counted many times. V is TRBV20-1 and J is TRBJ1-5, with TRBD1 matching over 7 bases. The CDR3 has 13 amino acids. Trimming removed 6 bases from V and 3 bases from J; junction bases left unmatched: 5. Germline loops: CDR1 DFQATT, CDR2 SNEGSKA (reference sequence). CDR3 amino acids: CSATGTANQPQHF. The CDR3 DNA reads as TGCAGTGCAACCGGGACAGCCAATCAGCCCCAGCATTTT.

This clonotype was counted at least ten times. The chain employs TRBV7-2 and TRBJ2-5; D gene uncertain. CDR1 is SGHTA, CDR2 FQGNSA, per germline. V lost 3 bases to trimming and J lost 0 bases, with 5 bases between them. CDR3 length: 13 residues. CDR3 protein: CASSLHYQETQYF. CDR3 in DNA: TGTGCCAGCAGCTTGCACTACCAAGAGACCCAGTACTTC.

Points on this clonotype: A much bigger clone sits one base away, suggesting this may be a read error. The chain carries TRBV20-1 and TRBJ2-3, with D possibly being TRBD2 (7 bases). CDR3 length: 16 amino acids. CDR1 and CDR2 from the germline V gene are DFQATT and SNEGSKA (reference sequence). The CDR3 loop is CTAREPRGLYTDTQYF. The CDR3 DNA is TGCACTGCTAGAGAACCGCGGGGGCTCTACACAGATACGCAGTATTTT.

This rearrangement joins TRBV4-3 to TRBJ1-1; D unresolved. Trimming shortened V by 1 base and J by 1 base, and 10 bases separated the two germline ends. Germline V gene sequence: CDR1 LGHNA, CDR2 YSLEER. The CDR3 consists of 15 residues. CDR3 DNA: TGCGCCAGCAGCCAAGTTTACGCGGGGAACACTGAAGCTTTCTTT. Protein product: CASSQVYAGNTEAFF.

This clonotype was observed many times. The chain couples TRBV27 to TRBJ2-3; 8 positions agree with TRBD1. This CDR3 spans 17 amino acids. Germline V lookup: CDR1 MNHEY, CDR2 SMNVEV (reference sequence). V shed 4 bases and J 1 base; nucleotides not matched to a gene: 10. The CDR3 sequence: CASSSQIWTGRTDTQYF. The CDR3, as DNA: TGTGCCAGCAGTTCACAAATTTGGACAGGGCGCACAGATACGCAGTATTTT.

The chain joins TRBV6-5 to TRBJ2-1, with TRBD2 as a possible D gene (6 bases). Trimming took 0 bases from V and 6 from J, leaving 9 bases between them. This CDR3 spans 14 amino acids. CDR1 MNHEY and CDR2 SVGAGI come from the germline V gene. The CDR3 sequence: CASSYSRGSNEQFF. In nucleotides, the CDR3 is TGTGCCAGCAGTTACTCGCGGGGTAGCAATGAGCAGTTCTTC.

In this sample, this clonotype turned up many times. The chain couples TRBV5-1 to TRBJ2-7; TRBD1 aligns across 7 bases. Germline V gives CDR1 SGHRS, CDR2 YFSETQ. The CDR3 contains 13 residues. Trimming took 5 bases from V and 3 from J; bases not matched to a gene: 5. CDR3 in DNA: TGCGCCAGCAGTTCGGGACAGCACTACGAGCAGTACTTC. Protein: CASSSGQHYEQYF.

This clonotype was found many times. The chain has TRBV24-1 and TRBJ2-2, with D possibly TRBD1 on 6 matching bases. The V gene's germline CDR1 is KGHDR and CDR2 SFDVKD. Trimming took off 4 bases at V and 0 bases at J, with 11 bases between the two ends. This CDR3 has 16 amino acids. The CDR3 sequence is CATSDTGSANTGELFF. The CDR3 DNA follows: TGTGCCACCAGTGACACAGGGAGCGCGAACACCGGGGAGCTGTTTTTT.

Remarks on this clonotype: A single base separates this from a much larger clone, so it may be a read error. The chain links TRBV10-2 to TRBJ1-5; 7 bases are shared with TRBD1. Losses at the gene ends were 7 bases for V and 3 bases for J; bases not matched to a gene: 9. Looked up from germline, CDR1 is WSHSY and CDR2 is SAAADI. The CDR3 length is 15 residues. The DNA of the CDR3 is TGCGCCAGCACCGGACAGGCTTATATCAATCAGCCCCAGCATTTT. This translates into CASTGQAYINQPQHF.

This clonotype has a handful of counts. The rearrangement uses TRBV11-2 and TRBJ2-7, with TRBD1 matching over 7 bases. The CDR3 runs to 14 residues. Trimming cost V 5 bases and J 5 bases; bases outside gene matches: 9. Germline loops: CDR1 SGHAT, CDR2 FQNNGV. As DNA, the CDR3 is TGTGCCAGCAGCGCTGGACAGGTCAGCAACGAGCAGTACTTC. Its protein product is CASSAGQVSNEQYF.

Ten or more counts support this clonotype. The chain is built from TRBV3-1 and TRBJ1-4; tentative D call: TRBD1 (5 bases). This CDR3 spans 16 amino acids. Germline V gene data show CDR1 as LGHDT and CDR2 as YNNKEL (reference sequence). The V and J ends lost 2 bases and 7 bases respectively, with 17 bases between them. This CDR3 reads CASSQLTGTSPEKLFF. CDR3 bases: TGTGCCAGCAGCCAACTCACCGGGACCTCTCCTGAAAAACTGTTTTTT.

This clonotype was seen many times. J is TRBJ1-4 and V is TRBV5-1, with D tentatively TRBD1 (6 bases). Germline V gene data show CDR1 as SGHRS and CDR2 as YFSETQ. This CDR3 spans 14 amino acids. The ends were cut back, 0 bases at V and 10 bases at J, with 13 bases in the middle. CDR3 loop: CASSLADRSGKLFF. In nucleotides, the CDR3 is TGCGCCAGCAGCTTGGCTGACAGGTCCGGAAAACTGTTTTTT.

This chain connects TRBV5-5 to TRBJ2-7; D gene unclear. The CDR3 covers 14 residues. CDR1 is SGHKS, CDR2 YYEKEE, per germline (reference sequence). Trimming left V 2 bases short and J 3 bases short, with 12 bases between. CDR3 nucleotides: TGTGCCAGCAGCTTCGAAACAAGCTTCTACGAGCAGTACTTC. It encodes CASSFETSFYEQYF. Full variable domain (outside the CDR3, taken from reference TRBV5-5 and TRBJ2-7): DAGVTQSPTHLIKTRGQQVTLRCSPISGHKSVSWYQQVLGQGPQFIFQYYEKEERGRGNFPDRFSARQFPNYSSELNVNALLLGDSALYLCASSFETSFYEQYFGPGTRLTVT.

This clonotype was seen at least ten times. Sequence at one end of the junction differs from germline and may be a read error. The rearrangement links TRBV6-9 to TRBJ2-7, with a weak D call TRBD1 (5 bases). Germline V gene lookup returns CDR1 MNHGY and CDR2 SVAAGI. This CDR3 region has 13 residues. Here the CDR3 DNA reads TGTGCCAGCGCTAGGGGTTCGTCCTCCGAGCAGTACTTC. Protein product: CASARGSSSEQYF.

This clonotype was picked up many times. V and J are TRBV15 and TRBJ1-2; D gene uncertain. The CDR3 has 15 amino acids. The germline V gene encodes CDR1 LNHNV and CDR2 YYDKDF (reference sequence). Between the trimmed V and J ends, which lost 1 base and 7 bases, there was a span of 16 bases. In DNA form, the CDR3 reads TGTGCCACCAGCAGAGGAGGAGGTTTACTACGTGGCTACACCTTC. Protein product: CATSRGGGLLRGYTF.

At least ten counts were recorded for this clonotype. The chain recombines TRBV12-3 or TRBV12-4 with TRBJ2-6; TRBD1 agrees at 7 bases. The CDR3 sequence is 16 residues long. The V gene end was trimmed by 5 bases and the J gene end by 2 bases; junction bases not matched to a gene: 6. CDR3 nucleotide sequence: TGTGCCAGCAGTCGGGAAACAGGGGCTGGGGCCAACGTCCTGACTTTC. Residues: CASSRETGAGANVLTF.

This clonotype was found many times. The rearrangement joins TRBV9 to TRBJ2-3; no clear D. Germline CDR1 is SGDLS and CDR2 is YYNGEE. This CDR3 contains 14 residues. V lost 0 bases, J lost 4 bases, and 9 bases lay in between. The CDR3 sequence is CASSVVGSADTQYF. For the CDR3, the DNA is TGTGCCAGCAGCGTAGTTGGTAGTGCAGATACGCAGTATTTT.

This clonotype was detected many times. The chain uses TRBV9 and TRBJ1-3; D is possibly TRBD1 (6 bases). V was pared by 1 base and J by 0 bases, with 11 bases between. CDR3 length equals 16 residues. Germline assignment: CDR1 SGDLS and CDR2 YYNGEE. CDR3 sequence: CASSVSGGRSGNTIYF. The CDR3 DNA sequence: TGTGCCAGCAGCGTATCTGGGGGCCGCTCTGGAAACACCATATATTTT.

This clonotype was seen more than once but under ten times. This chain links TRBV5-4 with TRBJ2-3, with D uncertain. From germline, CDR1 is SGHNT and CDR2 YYREEE (reference sequence). This CDR3 region has 14 residues. V lost 2 bases to trimming and J lost 1 base, with 8 bases between them. CDR3 coding DNA: TGTGCCAGCAGCTTATGGCAGGGCACAGATACGCAGTATTTT. Amino acid sequence: CASSLWQGTDTQYF.

This clonotype was seen repeatedly, ten times or more. J is TRBJ1-5 and V is TRBV12-3 or TRBV12-4, with unresolved D. This CDR3 has 15 residues. V was pared by 1 base and J by 6 bases, with 13 bases between. CDR3 sequence: CASSLEVSGGQPQHF. The CDR3, as DNA: TGTGCCAGCAGTTTAGAAGTGTCCGGCGGTCAGCCCCAGCATTTT.

This clonotype was found many times. The V call is TRBV29-1, the J call TRBJ2-3, with D hard to call. V was cut by 7 bases and J by 2 bases, with 16 bases left in between. This CDR3 has 14 amino acids. Germline-derived CDR1 and CDR2 are SQVTM and ANQGSEA. CDR3 bases: TGCAGCGGGAGAATGGACCCCTCCACAGATACGCAGTATTTT. Its translation: CSGRMDPSTDTQYF.

At least ten counts were recorded for this clonotype. A read error may account for a junction end that differs from germline. CDR3 sequence (DNA): TGCAGTGCTAGAGAGGGGCAGGGGGGGGACATCTTT. Translation gives CSAREGQGGDIF. This chain joins TRBV20-1 and TRBJ1-1, with 7 bases aligning to TRBD1. There are 12 residues in the CDR3. In germline, CDR1 is DFQATT, CDR2 SNEGSKA (reference sequence).